This TCR beta chain was obtained from a study of cytomegalovirus exposure and HLA in healthy donors. About this clone: Antigen: not known.

PCR involved 60 Vbeta and 13 Jbeta primers. Measured with immunoSEQ multiplex PCR; TCRdb has only the in-frame clones, and not every one. The table has approximately 88,000 clones, under 80% seen once; the top ten hold approximately 6%. The CDR3 is 14 amino acids. Germline V gene sequence: CDR1 MDHEN, CDR2 SYDVKM. V lost 7 bases and J 6 bases, leaving 16 bases between the germline ends. Study observations and caveats: The productive fraction for most TCR beta V segments was about 87% or about 30% in an earlier analysis. In a later analysis, HLA-associated TCR beta chains were more clonally expanded than equally common others. With high specificity and sensitivity, the classifier reportedly diagnosed cytomegalovirus status.

This sequence was found in a man aged 18 to 30 in good health and CMV-seropositive. The chain employs TRBV28 and TRBJ1-5; maybe TRBD1 (6 bases). Sequencing was performed on PBMCs. CDR3 protein: CASTRQGLSQPQHF. Here the CDR3 DNA reads TGTGCCAGCACTCGGCAGGGGCTTAGTCAGCCCCAGCATTTT.